This TCR beta chain was sequenced for a study of CD8 T cells in Susac syndrome. Sequencing of TCR beta covered CD8+ and CD4+ T cells obtained from blood. Negative isolation was applied to CD8+ and CD4+ T cells, and FACS enrichment was applied to TEMRA cells. The RNA, about 0.45 to 1 ug, was put through reverse transcription using random hexamers. TCRdb called the immunoSEQ multiplex PCR reads again in MiXCR, with one record for every CDR3 protein. In the table there are approximately 160,000 distinct CDR3 sequences, approximately 92% of which are singletons. The clonotype originates from a human donor in good health. Material for sequencing was CD4+ T cells from PBMCs.

In DNA, the CDR3 is TGTGCCAGCAGCTCGATGCTAGCGGGGGGGCCCGAGACCCAGTACTTC. This encodes CASSSMLAGGPETQYF. The chain carries TRBV7-8 and TRBJ2-5; 12 bases map to TRBD2. Germline CDR1 reads SGHVS; CDR2 reads FQNEAQ. V shed 4 bases, J shed 5 bases, and the junction held 8 bases outside the gene matches. The length of the CDR3 is 16 residues.